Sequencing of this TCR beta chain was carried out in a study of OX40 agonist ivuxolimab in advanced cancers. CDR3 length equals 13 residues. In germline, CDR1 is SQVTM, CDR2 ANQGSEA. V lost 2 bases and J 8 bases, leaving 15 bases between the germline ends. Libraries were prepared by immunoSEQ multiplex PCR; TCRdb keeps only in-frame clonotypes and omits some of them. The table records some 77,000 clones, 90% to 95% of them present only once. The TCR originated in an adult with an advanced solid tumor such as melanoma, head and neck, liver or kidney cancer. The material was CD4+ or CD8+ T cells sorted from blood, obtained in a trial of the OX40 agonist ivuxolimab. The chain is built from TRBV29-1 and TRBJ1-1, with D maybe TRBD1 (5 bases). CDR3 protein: CSVEITGALEAFF. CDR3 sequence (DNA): TGCAGCGTTGAAATCACAGGCGCCCTAGAAGCTTTCTTT.